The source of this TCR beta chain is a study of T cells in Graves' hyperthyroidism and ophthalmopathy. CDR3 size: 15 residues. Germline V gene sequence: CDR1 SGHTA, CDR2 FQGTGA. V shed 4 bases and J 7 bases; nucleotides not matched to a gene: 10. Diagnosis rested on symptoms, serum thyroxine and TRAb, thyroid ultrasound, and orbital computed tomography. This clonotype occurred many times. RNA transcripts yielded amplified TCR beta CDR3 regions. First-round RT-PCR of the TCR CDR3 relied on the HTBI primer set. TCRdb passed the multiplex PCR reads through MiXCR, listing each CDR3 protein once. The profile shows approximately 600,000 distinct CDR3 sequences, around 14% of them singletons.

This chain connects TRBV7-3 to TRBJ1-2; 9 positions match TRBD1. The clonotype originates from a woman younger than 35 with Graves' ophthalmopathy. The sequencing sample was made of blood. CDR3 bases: TGTGCCAGCAGCTCCCTCGGACAGGGGTTGTTTGGCTACACCTTC. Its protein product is CASSSLGQGLFGYTF.